The rows below give T cell receptor beta chains drawn from one sample of a study of T cell responses to AZD1222 COVID-19 vaccine. Measured with immunoSEQ multiplex PCR; TCRdb has only the in-frame clones, and not every one. The sample carries fewer than 150,000 clones, about 89% recorded once. The sample was peripheral blood, taken 28 days after the second AZD1222 dose. The origin of the receptors is an adult who received the AZD1222 COVID-19 vaccine. Each CDR3 is given with its conserved first and last residue. The D gene is left open where the match is weak. For some rows the clone size is stated as once, few or many, or as a class when expanded; others skip it.

TRBJ1-1 - - TRBV18 TGTGCCAGCTCAGAGGGACAGAACACTGAAGCTTTCTTT CASSEGQNTEAFF
TRBJ2-3 - - TRBV13 TGTGCCAGCAGCTTGGTTCGCACAGATACGCAGTATTTT CASSLVRTDTQYF
TRBJ2-3 - TRBD2 TRBV7-2 TGTGCCAGCAGCAACGGACGGGGGGAGACGCAGTATTTT CASSNGRGETQYF
TRBJ2-1 - - TRBV15 TGTGCCACCGAGAGGGGGAATGAGCAGTTCTTC CATERGNEQFF
TRBJ2-7 once TRBD2 TRBV6-5 TGTGCCAGCAGGCGACTAGCGGGACCCTACGAGCAGTACTTC CASRRLAGPYEQYF
TRBJ1-3 - TRBD1 TRBV27 TGTGCCAGCAGTTTACCTCGGGACAGGGGGATAGGTGGAAACACCATATATTTT CASSLPRDRGIGGNTIYF
TRBJ2-4 - - TRBV30 TGTGCCTGGAGTGTACGGGGCAAGGTCCAAAACATTCAGTACTTC CAWSVRGKVQNIQYF
TRBJ2-5 - TRBD1 TRBV10-1 TGCGCCAGCAGTGAGTCGAAGTGGCCTAGGACAGGGGTAAGGGAGACCCAGTACTTC CASSESKWPRTGVRETQYF
TRBJ1-6 - - TRBV6-5 TGTGCCAGCAGTTACTCGAGGAGCTCCTATAATTCACCCCTCCACTTT CASSYSRSSYNSPLHF
TRBJ2-1 - TRBD2 TRBV9 TGTGCCAGCAGCGCAATGGGACTAGTGGGAGGGGTGCAGTTCTTC CASSAMGLVGGVQFF
TRBJ1-3 - - TRBV28 TGTGCCAGCAGTCAACCGCATAGAAACACCATATATTTT CASSQPHRNTIYF
TRBJ1-1 - - TRBV10-2 TGCGCCAGCAGTGGAAGGATGAACACTGAAGCTTTCTTT CASSGRMNTEAFF
TRBJ2-7 - - TRBV14 TGTGCCAGCAGCCAGGGTTTGGGGCGAGCCTACGAGCAGTACTTC CASSQGLGRAYEQYF
TRBJ2-3 - - TRBV7-9 TGTGCCAGCAGCTTACGGTCCTTGGCCACAGATACGCAGTATTTT CASSLRSLATDTQYF
TRBJ1-5 once TRBD1 TRBV6-4 TGTGCCAGCAGTGACTCTATAATTGGACCCGGCAGGGGGCATTCTCGCAATCAGCCCCAGCATTTT CASSDSIIGPGRGHSRNQPQHF
TRBJ1-6 - TRBD1 TRBV30 TGTGCCTGGAAACAGGGGCTGTCCTATAATTCACCCCTCCACTTT CAWKQGLSYNSPLHF
TRBJ1-1 - TRBD1 TRBV23-1 TGCGCCAGCAGTCAATCCGGGACAGGGGGCATTAAAGCTTTCTTT CASSQSGTGGIKAFF
TRBJ1-2 - - TRBV5-1 TGCGCCAGCAGCTTGGCTCCGACAGTCTCAGAGGGCTACACCTTC CASSLAPTVSEGYTF
TRBJ2-7 - - TRBV27 TGTGCCAGCAGCCTAACCTCGTCCTACGAGCAGTACTTC CASSLTSSYEQYF
TRBJ2-3 - TRBD1 TRBV4-3 TGCGCCAGCAGCCTCGTCGGTCGGGACAGAGACACAGATACGCAGTATTTT CASSLVGRDRDTDTQYF
TRBJ2-1 - - TRBV6-2/TRBV6-3 TGTGCCAGCAGTTACCCGGGGCAGGGAAAAGGAGGGGGAACCTACAATGAGCAGTTCTTC CASSYPGQGKGGGTYNEQFF
TRBJ2-2 - - TRBV7-8 TGTGCCAGCAGCCGAGCCTCCGGGACGCTCGTGGCCGGGGAGCTGTTTTTT CASSRASGTLVAGELFF
TRBJ2-7 - - TRBV6-1 TGTGCCAGCAGTGAAGGTTCTCTATGGTCCTACGAGCAGTACTTC CASSEGSLWSYEQYF
TRBJ2-7 - TRBD2 TRBV28 TGTGCCAGCAGTTTTTTACTAGCGGGTTCCTACGAGCAGTACTTC CASSFLLAGSYEQYF
TRBJ2-7 few - TRBV9 TGTGCCAGCAGCGTAGACCGTGGCGAGCAGTACTTC CASSVDRGEQYF
TRBJ2-6 - TRBD1 TRBV29-1 TGCAGCGTCGACAGGGCCGACTCTGGGGCCAACGTCCTGACTTTC CSVDRADSGANVLTF
TRBJ2-7 - TRBD2 TRBV7-8 TGTGCCAGCAGCGTATCTAGCGGGGGAGCCTACGAGCAGTACTTC CASSVSSGGAYEQYF
TRBJ1-5 - - TRBV11-3 TGTGCCAGCACCAACTGGTGGGGAAAGGACATTCTCGACAATCAGCCCCAGCATTTT CASTNWWGKDILDNQPQHF
TRBJ2-5 - - TRBV6-5 TGTGCCAGCAGTTACAGGCTAACCCAAGAGACCCAGTACTTC CASSYRLTQETQYF
TRBJ2-2 - - TRBV5-1 TGCGCCAGCAGCTGGGGTGGTCGTGCCGGGGAGCTGTTTTTT CASSWGGRAGELFF
TRBJ2-1 - - TRBV9 TGTGCCAGCAGCGGTCCTAGCTCCTACAATGAGCAGTTCTTC CASSGPSSYNEQFF
TRBJ1-5 - TRBD1 TRBV24-1 TGTGCCACCAGTGATTCCGGACAGGGAAATCAGCCCCAGCATTTT CATSDSGQGNQPQHF
TRBJ2-7 - - TRBV5-6 TGTGCCAGCAGCCTGACGGGCCCCTCACAGGGAATCTCCTACGAGCAGTACTTC CASSLTGPSQGISYEQYF
TRBJ1-4 - - TRBV7-9 TGTGCCAGCAGCTTAGATGTACGGAGATATGAAAAACTGTTTTTT CASSLDVRRYEKLFF
TRBJ2-3 - - TRBV19 TGTGCCAGTAGTCCGGCGCTCACAGATACGCAGTATTTT CASSPALTDTQYF
TRBJ2-7 - TRBD2 TRBV2 TGTGCCAGCCAACCCCCCAGCGGGAGTTACTACGAGCAGTACTTC CASQPPSGSYYEQYF
TRBJ2-7 - - TRBV9 TGTGCCAGCAGCGTATCCCCGGGACTGGACTACGAGCAGTACTTC CASSVSPGLDYEQYF
TRBJ2-3 - - TRBV10-1 TGCGCCAGCAGTGATGGTAGCGCCTCCACAGATACGCAGTATTTT CASSDGSASTDTQYF
TRBJ1-5 - - TRBV5-1 TGCGCCAGCAGCTTGGAAGGATTCAATCAGCCCCAGCATTTT CASSLEGFNQPQHF
TRBJ2-7 - TRBD2 TRBV7-6 TGTGCCAGCAGCCTAGGGACTAGCGGATCCTACGAGCAGTACTTC CASSLGTSGSYEQYF
TRBJ2-3 - - TRBV5-1 TGCGCCAGCAGTGAGGGCTGGCGCACAGATACGCAGTATTTT CASSEGWRTDTQYF
TRBJ2-3 - TRBD1 TRBV5-1 TGCGCCAGCAGTCGACAGGGGGGCACAGATACACAGTATTTT CASSRQGGTDTQYF
TRBJ1-1 - TRBD1 TRBV7-9 TGTGCCAGCAGCACCGGACAGGGGATGAACACTGAAGCTTTCTTT CASSTGQGMNTEAFF
TRBJ1-3 - - TRBV4-1 TGCGCCAGCAGCCAACGGCCCCGGCAGGGGACAAACACCATATATTTT CASSQRPRQGTNTIYF
TRBJ2-7 - TRBD1 TRBV5-1 TGCGCCAGCAGCGTACGGGACAGCTCCTACGAGCAGTACTTC CASSVRDSSYEQYF
TRBJ1-1 once TRBD1 TRBV28 TGTGCCAGCAGGACAGGGTGGAACACTGAAGCTTTCTTT CASRTGWNTEAFF
TRBJ1-2 - - TRBV11-3 TGTGCCAGCAGCTTAGGTTTCTCTGGACAGAGCTATGGCTACACCTTC CASSLGFSGQSYGYTF
TRBJ2-2 - TRBD1 TRBV11-2 TGTGCCAGCAGCCCAATAGGACAGGGTCGAAGTCCCGGGGAGCTGTTTTTT CASSPIGQGRSPGELFF